The T cell receptor beta chain described here comes from a study of shared clonotypes between healthy human individuals. The naive CD8 population came from CD45RO-negative cells selected for CCR7, without terminally differentiated effector memory CD45RA+ cells. As regards this clone: Its specificity is not known.

A 200 ng quantity of DNA, 30,000 to 35,000 T cell genomes, went into the sorted-subset replicate PCRs. Repertoires were generated with immunoSEQ multiplex PCR, while TCRdb's copy carries only in-frame clones and drops some. The sample lists around 2,100,000 clones, roughly 95% occurring once. Study-level results: Generation probability values for non-shared clonotypes were lower than those for clonotypes shared by all four donors.

The sample taken for sequencing was naive CD8+ T cells sorted from blood. This clonotype was sampled from a man younger than 30 in good health.

CDR3 DNA: TGTGCCAGCAGTTTTGTAGAGGGTCTAGCCAAAAACATTCAGTACTTC. Translating it yields CASSFVEGLAKNIQYF. The V call is TRBV27, the J call TRBJ2-4; D is possibly TRBD2 (5 bases). Germline lookup yields CDR1 MNHEY and CDR2 SMNVEV (reference sequence). This CDR3 comprises 16 residues. V was shortened by 3 bases and J by 0 bases, with 12 bases between the two germline ends.